This T cell receptor (beta chain) was documented in a study of T cell repertoires in cytomegalovirus infection. About the study: Public signatures in TCR beta pointed to CMV infection and matching HLA type. Findings of the study overall: The ex vivo response showed dominance by HLA-C-restricted CMV-specific TCR beta clonotypes.

Concerning this clonotype itself: Its antigen is not identified.

One entry per CDR3 protein results from TCRdb running MiXCR on the reads. The repertoire holds 20,000 to 25,000 distinct CDR3 sequences, with 35% to 45% as singletons. The V gene's germline CDR1 is MNHEY and CDR2 SVGEGT. This CDR3 has 16 residues. Germline trimming cut 2 bases from V and 3 bases from J; bases unmatched to any gene: 5. The source material was CD8+ T cells from cultured PBMCs, sampled from culture after CMV antigen stimulation. The origin of this receptor is a human donor in good health (CMV status not recorded). Some clones in this sample may be carry-over from other donors' samples. The rearrangement uses TRBV6-2 or TRBV6-3 and TRBJ2-1, with 9 nucleotides matching TRBD2. The CDR3 DNA reads TGTGCCAGCAGTTACCTCTGGCGGGGGGGCTACAATGAGCAGTTCTTC. It is translated as CASSYLWRGGYNEQFF.